This TCR beta chain came from a study of cytomegalovirus exposure and HLA in healthy donors. Study conclusions and caveats: Previous analysis showed most TCR beta V segments were productive about 87% or about 30% of the time.

From germline, CDR1 is MNHEY and CDR2 SMNVEV (reference sequence). The V gene lost 6 bases and the J gene lost 5 bases, with 11 bases spanning the gap. CDR3 length: 12 amino acids. Researchers ran the PCR with 60 Vbeta and 13 Jbeta primers. Some clones are missing from TCRdb's copy, which holds only in-frame ones; the method was immunoSEQ multiplex PCR. The sample has around 150,000 clones; around 76% are singletons. As to this clone: Its target is not known.

The sequence was collected from a young man in good health and CMV-seronegative. Sample: PBMCs. V gene TRBV27 combines with J gene TRBJ2-7; maybe TRBD1 (5 bases). CDR3 residues: CASRQGHDEQYF. CDR3 sequence (DNA): TGTGCCAGCAGGCAGGGTCACGACGAGCAGTACTTC.